Shown below are 14 T cell receptor beta chains from a single sample sequenced in a study of shared clonotypes between healthy human individuals. Using immunoSEQ multiplex PCR, the repertoire was profiled, and TCRdb retains in-frame clones only, with some absent. The sample consists of approximately 710,000 clones, 80% to 95% of them appearing once. The sample consisted of memory CD8+ T cells from PBMCs. Subset denoted: CD45RO+ cells pooled with CCR7-negative TemRA cells. These receptors all come from a man between 18 and 29 years old in good health. Some clones in this sample may be carry-over from other donors' samples.

The chain carries TRBV27 and TRBJ2-1; D is perhaps TRBD1 (6 bases). V was cut by 10 bases and J by 8 bases, with 18 bases left in between. There are 13 residues in the CDR3. Germline V gives CDR1 MNHEY, CDR2 SMNVEV (reference sequence). CDR3 DNA sequence: TGTGCCACCAGACAGGAGGATTCGGATGAGCAGTTCTTC. Translated, it gives CATRQEDSDEQFF.

This chain joins TRBV27 and TRBJ2-1; D is possibly TRBD2 (6 bases). Trimming left V 8 bases short and J 3 bases short, with 11 bases between. In germline, CDR1 is MNHEY, CDR2 SMNVEV (reference sequence). CDR3 length: 13 amino acids. CDR3 nucleotides: TGTGCCAGCCGGGAGTTCCGCTACAATGAGCAGTTCTTC. It is translated as CASREFRYNEQFF.

This chain connects TRBV28 to TRBJ1-1; TRBD1 matches 10 bases. V dropped 6 bases and J dropped 6; count of bases not matched to a gene: 19. Germline CDR1 is MDHEN and CDR2 is SYDVKM. The CDR3 consists of 18 residues. This CDR3 is CASSLLIGTGDIGAEAFF. The CDR3 DNA is TGTGCCAGCAGCCTACTAATCGGGACAGGGGATATTGGCGCTGAAGCTTTCTTT.

The rearrangement links TRBV9 to TRBJ2-2, with a possible D match to TRBD2 (6 bases). CDR1 and CDR2 from the germline V gene are SGDLS and YYNGEE. This CDR3 has 14 amino acids. The V gene lost 4 bases and the J gene lost 3 bases, with 10 bases spanning the gap. The CDR3 DNA is TGTGCCAGCAGCACCCGCGGGGACACCGGGGAGCTGTTTTTT. Its translation: CASSTRGDTGELFF.

This chain connects TRBV7-8 to TRBJ2-1, with D perhaps matching TRBD1 (6 bases). CDR3 size: 13 residues. Germline V gene sequence: CDR1 SGHVS, CDR2 FQNEAQ. V lost 4 bases and J 8 bases, leaving 12 bases between the germline ends. The CDR3 region has the DNA TGTGCCAGCAGCTCCCACCCAGGGGATGAGCAGTTCTTC. Translating it yields CASSSHPGDEQFF.

The rearrangement links TRBV9 to TRBJ1-5; D possibly corresponds to TRBD1 (6 bases). V lost 2 bases to trimming and J lost 3 bases, with 9 bases between them. The germline V gene has CDR1 SGDLS and CDR2 YYNGEE. This CDR3 has 14 residues. The CDR3, as DNA: TGTGCCAGCAGCGTTGGACAGTACAATCAGCCCCAGCATTTT. It yields the protein CASSVGQYNQPQHF.

This chain links TRBV9 with TRBJ2-7; D might be TRBD2 (7 bases). There are 13 residues in the CDR3. V gave up 5 bases and J gave up 7 bases, with 16 bases separating them. Germline V gene data show CDR1 as SGDLS and CDR2 as YYNGEE. CDR3 loop: CASSPGGLREQYF. CDR3 coding DNA: TGTGCCAGCAGTCCCGGGGGGCTAAGGGAGCAGTACTTC.

This chain joins TRBV4-3 and TRBJ2-2; possible D gene TRBD2, 6 bases. V lost 3 bases and J lost 1, with 9 bases in between. The CDR3 runs 15 residues. From germline, CDR1 is LGHNA and CDR2 YSLEER. CDR3 protein: CASSHGGLNTGELFF. The CDR3 region has the DNA TGCGCCAGCAGCCACGGAGGGCTGAACACCGGGGAGCTGTTTTTT.

The rearrangement uses TRBV28 and TRBJ1-1; no clear D. The V end lost 6 bases, the J end lost 1 base, and 18 bases lay between the germline ends. The CDR3 spans 16 residues. Germline values: CDR1 MDHEN, CDR2 SYDVKM. The CDR3 DNA reads TGTGCCAGCAGCACCATTTTACTACGGCGGAACACTGAAGCTTTCTTT. As protein: CASSTILLRRNTEAFF. The complete variable domain, with remaining parts taken from reference TRBV28 and TRBJ1-1, reads DVKVTQSSRYLVKRTGEKVFLECVQDMDHENMFWYRQDPGLGLRLIYFSYDVKMKEKGDIPEGYSVSREKKERFSLILESASTNQTSMYLCASSTILLRRNTEAFFGQGTRLTVV.

The rearrangement uses TRBV7-9 and TRBJ1-4, with a tentative D call TRBD1 (6 bases). Germline-derived CDR1 and CDR2 are SEHNR and FQNEAQ (reference sequence). CDR3 size: 15 residues. V was cut by 1 base and J by 3 bases, with 9 bases left in between. CDR3 in DNA: TGTGCCAGCAGCTTAGGGGGGGCACCTAATGAAAAACTGTTTTTT. It is translated as CASSLGGAPNEKLFF.

The rearrangement joins TRBV27 to TRBJ2-7; D may correspond to TRBD1 or TRBD2 (6 bases each). The CDR3 covers 17 residues. V lost 6 bases and J 3 bases, leaving 24 bases between the germline ends. Per the germline V gene, CDR1 is MNHEY and CDR2 is SMNVEV (reference sequence). The DNA of the CDR3 is TGTGCCAGCAGCGCGATCGGTATTGGGGGGCCCTTCTACGAGCAGTACTTC. Translated: CASSAIGIGGPFYEQYF.

A single count supports this clone. V usage is TRBV27 and J usage is TRBJ1-1; tentatively, D is TRBD1 (5 bases). The CDR3 has 15 amino acids. Trimming stripped 4 bases from V and 3 bases from J, with 15 bases between. CDR1 MNHEY and CDR2 SMNVEV come from the germline V gene (reference sequence). CDR3 bases: TGTGCCAGCAGTTCCCATATAGGGGCGTACACTGAAGCTTTCTTT. The encoded protein is CASSSHIGAYTEAFF.

A single count supports this clone. V and J are TRBV27 and TRBJ2-7; D is tentatively TRBD1 or TRBD2 (5 bases each). V lost 5 bases to trimming and J lost 3 bases, with 14 bases between them. CDR1 and CDR2 (germline): MNHEY, SMNVEV (reference sequence). This CDR3 is 14 amino acids long. CDR3 protein: CASSPGTPVYEQYF. The CDR3 DNA reads TGTGCCAGCAGTCCCGGGACCCCCGTCTACGAGCAGTACTTC.

The chain employs TRBV14 and TRBJ2-7, with 8 positions matching TRBD2. The CDR3 length is 14 residues. The junction had 5 bases not matched to a gene; V was cut back by 4 bases and J by 3 bases. Looked up from germline, CDR1 is SGHDN and CDR2 is FVKESK. The CDR3 coding sequence is TGTGCCAGCAGCCCCGGGAGGGTTGGCTACGAGCAGTACTTC. Translation: CASSPGRVGYEQYF.